This TCR beta chain was obtained from a study of shared clonotypes between healthy human individuals. On sorted subsets, replicate PCRs used 200 ng DNA, or about 30,000 T cell genomes. Profiling relied on immunoSEQ multiplex PCR, and the TCRdb table lists in-frame clones only, not all of them. The repertoire holds about 1.5 million clones, 95% to 99% seen once, with around 0.45% in the top ten. General study points: Measured sharing among donors was expected to vary with sequencing depth.

About this clone itself: Its specificity is not known.

The length of the CDR3 is 16 residues. From germline, CDR1 is MNHNS and CDR2 SASEGT. The V and J ends lost 4 bases and 2 bases respectively, with 15 bases between them. The material sequenced was naive CD4+ T cells sorted from blood. As for subset: CD45RA+ positively selected. V usage is TRBV6-1 and J usage is TRBJ2-1; D remains ambiguous. The source is a man aged 25-40 years in good health. CDR3 bases: TGTGCCAGCAGTGGCTACTCTGCATGGGCCTACAATGAGCAGTTCTTC. It specifies CASSGYSAWAYNEQFF.